The 8 T cell receptor beta chains in this list originate from one sample, sequenced in a study of CD8+CD57+ T cells in acquired aplastic anemia. TCR beta VDJ and CDR3 profiling used genomic DNA as template. MiXCR, applied by TCRdb to the reads, yields one record per CDR3 protein. The sample carries around 180,000 distinct CDR3 sequences, about 50% recorded once. Patients selected for sequencing had displayed CD8+CD57+ cell expansion by flow cytometry. The specimen was sorted CD4+, CD8+, or CD8+CD57+ T cells (not recorded which) from PBMCs. Receptors originate from a human donor with aplastic anemia.

The CDR3 DNA reads TGCAGCGCGCTACGGACAGGGACTCATGGCTACACCTTC. Protein product: CSALRTGTHGYTF. The V gene is TRBV29-1, the J gene TRBJ1-2, with TRBD1 matching 8 bases. Germline values: CDR1 SQVTM, CDR2 ANQGSEA. V lost 7 bases and J lost 6; bases outside the gene matches: 10. There are 13 residues in the CDR3.

The chain recombines TRBV20-1 with TRBJ2-3, with a weak D call TRBD2 (6 bases). Per germline, CDR1 DFQATT and CDR2 SNEGSKA (reference sequence). The CDR3 totals 14 residues. V lost 0 bases, J lost 5 bases, and 12 bases lay in between. For the CDR3, the DNA is TGCAGTGCTAGAGATGGAGGGGCAGGAGATACGCAGTATTTT. This translates into CSARDGGAGDTQYF.

On this clonotype: One base away lies a much larger clone, so this may be a sequencing read error. This rearrangement joins TRBV10-3 to TRBJ1-3, with D maybe TRBD1 (6 bases). The germline gives CDR1 ENHRY, CDR2 SYGVKD. With 6 bases removed from V and 0 bases from J, the gap between germline ends came to 12 bases. The CDR3 is 15 residues long. The CDR3 region has the DNA TGTGCCATCAGCCCAGGACAGACCTCTGGAAACACCATATATTTT. The encoded protein is CAISPGQTSGNTIYF.

This clonotype was seen repeatedly, ten times or more. The chain has TRBV6-5 and TRBJ2-7; unclear D gene. Trimming left V 1 base short and J 3 bases short, with 13 bases between. CDR1 is MNHEY, CDR2 SVGAGI, per germline. The CDR3 length is 15 residues. The CDR3 bases are TGTGCCAGCAGTTACTACAGCACTCAGGACTACGAGCAGTACTTC. Translating it yields CASSYYSTQDYEQYF.

This clonotype was seen more than once but under ten times. The J gene is TRBJ2-7, the V gene TRBV7-9, with no clear D. CDR1 SEHNR and CDR2 FQNEAQ come from the germline V gene (reference sequence). The CDR3 sequence is 10 residues long. Trimming left V 8 bases short and J 3 bases short, with 5 bases between. The CDR3 DNA sequence: TGTGCCAGCGGGGTCTACGAGCAGTACTTC. Amino acids: CASGVYEQYF. The full variable domain, its missing parts supplied by reference TRBV7-9 and TRBJ2-7, is DTGVSQNPRHKITKRGQNVTFRCDPISEHNRLYWYRQTLGQGPEFLTYFQNEAQLEKSRLLSDRFSAERPKGSFSTLEIQRTEQGDSAMYLCASGVYEQYFGPGTRLTVT.

The chain joins TRBV6-1 to TRBJ1-1; D gene unclear. V lost 1 base to trimming and J lost 0 bases, with 15 bases between them. The CDR3 is made up of 17 amino acids. Germline CDR1 reads MNHNS; CDR2 reads SASEGT. The CDR3 reads CASSEGTRGAMNTEAFF. CDR3 coding DNA: TGTGCCAGCAGTGAAGGGACCCGCGGTGCCATGAACACTGAAGCTTTCTTT.

V gene TRBV24-1 combines with J gene TRBJ2-1, with 8 bases that match TRBD2. CDR1 is KGHDR, CDR2 SFDVKD, per germline. V shed 9 bases and J 7 bases; nucleotides not matched to a gene: 10. This CDR3 spans 14 amino acids. CDR3 in amino acids: CATAARLATNEQFF. The CDR3 nucleotides are TGTGCCACCGCGGCGAGACTAGCGACAAATGAGCAGTTCTTC.

The V and J genes are TRBV10-3 and TRBJ1-5, with D possibly TRBD1 on 6 matching bases. Germline V gene data show CDR1 as ENHRY and CDR2 as SYGVKD. This CDR3 is 14 amino acids long. DNA for the CDR3: TGTGTCAGCAGTTTGACAGGTAGCAATCAGCCCCAGCATTTT. It is translated as CVSSLTGSNQPQHF.